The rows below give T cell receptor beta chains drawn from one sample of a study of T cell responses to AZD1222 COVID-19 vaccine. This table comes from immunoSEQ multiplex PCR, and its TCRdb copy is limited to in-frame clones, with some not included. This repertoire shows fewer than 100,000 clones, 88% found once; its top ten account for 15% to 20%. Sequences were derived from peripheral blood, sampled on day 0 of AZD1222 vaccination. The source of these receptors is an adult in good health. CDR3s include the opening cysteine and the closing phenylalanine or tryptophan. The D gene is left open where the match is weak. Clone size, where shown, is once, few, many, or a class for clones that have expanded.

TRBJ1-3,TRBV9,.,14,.,TGTGCCAGCAGCCCAGGACACTCTGGAAACACCATATATTTT,CASSPGHSGNTIYF
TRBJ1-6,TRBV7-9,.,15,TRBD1,TGTGCCAGCAGGCCTAGGGACAGGATGAATTCACCCCTCCACTTT,CASRPRDRMNSPLHF
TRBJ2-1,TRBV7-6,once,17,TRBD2,TGTGCCAGCAGCTTAGTAACTAGCGGTATCTCCTACAATGAGCAGTTCTTC,CASSLVTSGISYNEQFF
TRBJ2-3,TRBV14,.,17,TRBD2,TGTGCCAGCAGCCAAGGGATGGTAGCGGGGCCCACAGATACGCAGTATTTT,CASSQGMVAGPTDTQYF
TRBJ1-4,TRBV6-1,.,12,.,TGTGCCAGCAGTGAACTGGTGGAAAAACTGTTTTTT,CASSELVEKLFF
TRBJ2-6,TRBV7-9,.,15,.,TGTGCCAGCAGCTTTGGACGCTCTGGGGCCAACGTCCTGACTTTC,CASSFGRSGANVLTF
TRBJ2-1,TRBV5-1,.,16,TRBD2,TGCGCCAGCAGCACAGGACTAGCGGGAGCATACAATGAGCAGTTCTTC,CASSTGLAGAYNEQFF
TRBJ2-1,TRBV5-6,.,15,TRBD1,TGTGCCAGCAGGAGGCGGGACAGGGATTACAATGAGCAGTTCTTC,CASRRRDRDYNEQFF
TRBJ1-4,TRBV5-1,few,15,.,TGCGCCAGCAGCTTGGGGACAAATATTAATGAAAAACTGTTTTTT,CASSLGTNINEKLFF
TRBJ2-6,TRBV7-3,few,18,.,TGTGCCAGCAGCTTAAGCGGCCCAGGGAGATCTGGGGCCAACGTCCTGACTTTC,CASSLSGPGRSGANVLTF
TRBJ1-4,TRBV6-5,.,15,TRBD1,TGTGCCAGCAGCCCCCGGGGACAGGGAAGTGAAAAACTGTTTTTT,CASSPRGQGSEKLFF
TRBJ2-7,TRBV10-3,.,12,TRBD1,TGTGCCATCAGTGAGCCAGACAGGGTCTCCCTCTTC,CAISEPDRVSLF
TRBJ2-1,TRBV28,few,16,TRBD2,TGTGCCAGCAGACCTCACGGACTAGCGATTTCGAATGAGCAGTTCTTC,CASRPHGLAISNEQFF
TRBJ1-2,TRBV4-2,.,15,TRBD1,TGTGCCAGCAGCCAAGGGGGACAGGGGGCGGCTGGCTACACCTTC,CASSQGGQGAAGYTF
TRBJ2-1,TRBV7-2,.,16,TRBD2,TGTGCCAGCAGCTTATATATCGGGACTAGCTACAATGAGCAGTTCTTC,CASSLYIGTSYNEQFF
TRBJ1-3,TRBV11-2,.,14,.,TGTGCCAGCAGCTTAAGTCACTCTGGAAACACCATATATTTT,CASSLSHSGNTIYF
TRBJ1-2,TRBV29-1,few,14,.,TGCAGCGTTACGTTCGGGGATCCTAACTATGGCTACACCTTC,CSVTFGDPNYGYTF
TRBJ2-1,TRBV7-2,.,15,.,TGTGCCAGCAGCTTTGGTCGGAGCTCCTACAATGAGCAGTTCTTC,CASSFGRSSYNEQFF
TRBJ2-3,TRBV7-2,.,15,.,TGTGCCAGCAGCTTCGGGGGAGGCCGGGCAGATACGCAGTATTTT,CASSFGGGRADTQYF
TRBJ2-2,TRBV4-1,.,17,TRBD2,TGCGCCAGCAGCCAAGAAATAAGCGGGAGCGGACTCGGGGAGCTGTTTTTT,CASSQEISGSGLGELFF
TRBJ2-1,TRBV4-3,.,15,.,TGCGCCAGCAGCCAAGATCGGGTCGGGCCGAATGAGCAGTTCTTC,CASSQDRVGPNEQFF
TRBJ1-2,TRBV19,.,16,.,TGTGCCAGTAGTATAGATCCCGGACCGGGGGGATATGGCTACACCTTC,CASSIDPGPGGYGYTF
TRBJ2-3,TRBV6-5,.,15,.,TGTGCCAGCAGTTACTCGGATCGGCTCACAGATACGCAGTATTTT,CASSYSDRLTDTQYF
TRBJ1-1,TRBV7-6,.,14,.,TGTGCCAGCAGCCGGGCCAGGGGAGAGACTGAAGCTTTCTTT,CASSRARGETEAFF
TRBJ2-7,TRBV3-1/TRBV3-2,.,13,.,TGTGCCAGCAGCCAAGAGGGAGTCTACGAGCAGTACTTC,CASSQEGVYEQYF
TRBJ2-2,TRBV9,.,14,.,TGTGCCAGCAGCCCCCGACTCATCTCCGGGGAGCTGTTTTTT,CASSPRLISGELFF
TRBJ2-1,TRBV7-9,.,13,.,TGTGCCAGCAGCTGGCAGGTTGGGGTTGAGCAGTTCTTC,CASSWQVGVEQFF
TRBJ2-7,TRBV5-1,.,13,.,TGCGCCAGCAGCTTGGACGGGGGATACGAGCAGTACTTC,CASSLDGGYEQYF
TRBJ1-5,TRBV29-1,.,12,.,TGCAGCGTTGGGGACTTCAATCAGCCCCAGCATTTT,CSVGDFNQPQHF
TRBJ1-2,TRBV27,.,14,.,TGTGCCAGCAGACCGAACAGGGATCACTATGGCTACACCTTC,CASRPNRDHYGYTF
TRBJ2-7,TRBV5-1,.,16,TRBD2,TGCGCCAGCAGCTCGGGACTAGAGGACTTCAAATACGAGCAGTACTTC,CASSSGLEDFKYEQYF
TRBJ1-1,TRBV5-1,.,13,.,TGCGCCAGCAGCTTGGGTGGGGACACTGAAGCTTTCTTT,CASSLGGDTEAFF
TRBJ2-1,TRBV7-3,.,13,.,TGTGCCAGCAGCTCGGACTACTACAATGAGCAGTTCTTC,CASSSDYYNEQFF
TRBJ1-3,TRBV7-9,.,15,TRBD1,TGTGCCAGCAGTTTCACAGGGGCGCAAGGAAACACCATATATTTT,CASSFTGAQGNTIYF
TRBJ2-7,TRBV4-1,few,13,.,TGCGCCAGCAGCCCGGGCCTCTCCTACGAGCAGTACTTC,CASSPGLSYEQYF
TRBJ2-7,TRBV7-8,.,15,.,TGTGCCAGCAGCTTAAGAAGGGACGATGCCTACGAGCAGTACTTC,CASSLRRDDAYEQYF
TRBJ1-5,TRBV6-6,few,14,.,TGTGCCAGCAGTTACTCAACAGGGAATCAGCCCCAGCATTTT,CASSYSTGNQPQHF
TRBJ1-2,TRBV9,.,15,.,TGTGCCAGCAGCTCCCGGACAGCTGATTACTATGGCTACACCTTC,CASSSRTADYYGYTF
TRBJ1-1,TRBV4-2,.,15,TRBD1,TGTGCCAGCAGCCAAGATGGGACAGGGTACACTGAAGCTTTCTTT,CASSQDGTGYTEAFF
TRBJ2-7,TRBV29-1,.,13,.,TGCAGCGTTGCACCGGGGAGCTCCTACGAGCAGTACTTC,CSVAPGSSYEQYF
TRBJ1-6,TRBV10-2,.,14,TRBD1,TGCGCCAGCAGTGATCAGGGGGCTTCCTCACCCCTCCACTTT,CASSDQGASSPLHF
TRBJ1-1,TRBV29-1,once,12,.,TGCAGCGTTTTACCCGGGGATAGTGAAGCTTTCTTT,CSVLPGDSEAFF
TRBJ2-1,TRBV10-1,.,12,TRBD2,TGCGCCAGCATACGTAGCGGGATCGAGCAGTTCTTC,CASIRSGIEQFF
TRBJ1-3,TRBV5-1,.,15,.,TGCGCCAGCAGCGCCTTAGGGGGGCTAGGAAACACCATATATTTT,CASSALGGLGNTIYF
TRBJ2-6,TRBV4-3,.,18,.,TGCGCCAGCAGCCAAGATCCAGGGGGGTCTTCTGGGGCCAACGTCCTGACTTTC,CASSQDPGGSSGANVLTF
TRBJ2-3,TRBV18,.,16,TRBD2,TGTGCCAGCTCACCGCTGGTCCTAGCGGGACCAGATACGCAGTATTTT,CASSPLVLAGPDTQYF
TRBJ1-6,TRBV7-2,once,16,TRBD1,TGTGCCAGCAGCCGTATCATCACAGGGGACAATTCACCCCTCCACTTT,CASSRIITGDNSPLHF
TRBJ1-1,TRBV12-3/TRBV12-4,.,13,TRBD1,TGTGCCAGCAGGGGACAGCTGAACACTGAAGCTTTCTTT,CASRGQLNTEAFF
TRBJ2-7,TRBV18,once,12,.,TGTGCCAGCTCACCAGAAAGGTGGGAGCAGTACTTC,CASSPERWEQYF
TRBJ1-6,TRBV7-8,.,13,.,TGTGCCAGCAGCTCAACCTATAATTCACCCCTCCACTTT,CASSSTYNSPLHF
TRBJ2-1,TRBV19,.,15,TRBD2,TGTGCCAGTAGAACTCTAGCGGGGGCTTACAATGAGCAGTTCTTC,CASRTLAGAYNEQFF
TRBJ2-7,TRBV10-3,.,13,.,TGTGCCATCACCCCGACCCCCGGGTACGAGCAGTACTTC,CAITPTPGYEQYF
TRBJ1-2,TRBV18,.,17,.,TGTGCCAGCTCACCCAACAAAGGGGCCGGTGGTGGAGATGGCTACACCTTC,CASSPNKGAGGGDGYTF
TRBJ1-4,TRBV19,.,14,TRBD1,TGTGCCAGTAGTAGGGGACAGACTAATGAAAAACTGTTTTTT,CASSRGQTNEKLFF